One sample yielded the 21 T cell receptor beta chains listed below, sequenced in a study of blood T cell repertoires in COVID-19. The method was immunoSEQ multiplex PCR; TCRdb's version includes in-frame clones alone and lacks a portion of them. The sample lists under 300,000 clones; 65% to 85% were seen once. Sequencing was carried out using peripheral blood. These receptors all stem from a human donor in a cohort sampled during active COVID-19.

The rearrangement uses TRBV10-1 and TRBJ2-2, with TRBD1 matching 11 bases. The CDR3 spans 16 residues. J lost 4 bases, V lost 6 bases, and 7 bases had no gene match. Germline CDR1 is WNHNN and CDR2 is SYGVQD (reference sequence). CDR3 in amino acids: CASSPGQGASTGELFF. The CDR3 DNA reads as TGCGCCAGCAGCCCTGGACAGGGGGCGAGCACCGGGGAGCTGTTTTTT.

The chain joins TRBV12-3 or TRBV12-4 to TRBJ1-2, with D perhaps TRBD1 (5 bases). V was trimmed by 6 bases and J by 7 bases, leaving 12 bases between them. The CDR3 spans 12 residues. The CDR3 protein is CASSPGGIGYTF. DNA for the CDR3: TGTGCCAGCAGCCCCGGGGGAATTGGCTACACCTTC.

The chain has TRBV11-2 and TRBJ1-2, with TRBD1 matching over 7 bases. The CDR3 spans 12 residues. The trim removed 5 bases at V and 14 bases at J, leaving 11 bases unmatched. Germline V lookup: CDR1 SGHAT, CDR2 FQNNGV. The CDR3 nucleotides read TGTGCCAGCAGCCAACCAACAGGGGCGGGGACCTTC. Residues: CASSQPTGAGTF.

The chain recombines TRBV7-6 with TRBJ2-3, with TRBD2 matching over 11 bases. The germline gives CDR1 SGHVS, CDR2 FNYEAQ. The ends lost 1 base at V and 0 bases at J; junction bases unmatched: 0. The CDR3 is 16 amino acids. The CDR3 is CASSLGLAGSTDTQYF. For the CDR3, the DNA is TGTGCCAGCAGCTTAGGACTAGCGGGAAGCACAGATACGCAGTATTTT.

V and J are TRBV4-1 and TRBJ2-7, with D perhaps matching TRBD2 (6 bases). V dropped 3 bases and J dropped 5 bases, with 20 bases sitting between them. The CDR3 sequence is 16 residues long. Germline lookup yields CDR1 MGHRA and CDR2 YSYEKL. CDR3 bases: TGCGCCAGCAGCCATAGACTGACAGTTGGGAGGAACGAGCAGTACTTC. Amino acids: CASSHRLTVGRNEQYF.

J is TRBJ2-7 and V is TRBV5-1; D remains unclear. Germline V lookup: CDR1 SGHRS, CDR2 YFSETQ. The CDR3 is made up of 16 amino acids. V lost 4 bases and J lost 3, with 20 bases in between. The CDR3 DNA reads TGCGCCAGCAGCCAAAGGTTGCGGTCGATTAACTACGAGCAGTACTTC. This translates into CASSQRLRSINYEQYF.

The J gene is TRBJ1-5, the V gene TRBV6-1; 8 bases are shared with TRBD1. The CDR3 consists of 17 residues. Trimming cost V 4 bases and J 3 bases; bases outside gene matches: 11. From germline, CDR1 is MNHNS and CDR2 SASEGT. The CDR3 nucleotides read TGTGCCAGCAGTGCCAGGGGGCCGGCGAATGCCAATCAGCCCCAGCATTTT. Translating gives CASSARGPANANQPQHF.

V gene TRBV20-1 combines with J gene TRBJ2-3, with 7 bases fitting TRBD1. J gave up 1 base and V 3 bases, and 7 bases lay outside the gene matches. There are 15 residues in the CDR3. The germline V gene has CDR1 DFQATT and CDR2 SNEGSKA (reference sequence). The CDR3 protein is CSASPRQGRTDTQYF. CDR3 bases: TGCAGTGCTAGTCCTCGACAGGGACGCACAGATACGCAGTATTTT.

This chain uses TRBV7-9 with TRBJ2-7; 8 bases match TRBD2. This CDR3 contains 15 residues. After removal of 4 bases from V and 0 bases from J, the junction contained 5 bases not matched to a gene. The germline CDR1 and CDR2 sequences are SEHNR and FQNEAQ (reference sequence). The CDR3 is CASSYSGDPSYEQYF. DNA of the CDR3: TGTGCCAGCAGCTATAGCGGGGACCCCTCCTACGAGCAGTACTTC.

CDR3 in amino acids: CAISEPEGTRFYNEQFF. Here the CDR3 DNA reads TGTGCCATCAGTGAGCCGGAAGGGACTAGGTTCTACAATGAGCAGTTCTTC. This sequence joins TRBV10-3 and TRBJ2-1, with 8 bases lining up with TRBD2. The CDR3 runs to 17 residues. Losses at the gene ends were 2 bases for V and 3 bases for J; bases not matched to a gene: 9. Germline assignment: CDR1 ENHRY and CDR2 SYGVKD.

The CDR3 spells CASSTGTASNQPQHF. The DNA of the CDR3 is TGTGCCAGCAGCACCGGGACAGCGAGCAATCAGCCCCAGCATTTT. The chain carries TRBV5-8 and TRBJ1-5, with 7 bases that match TRBD1. Per the germline V gene, CDR1 is SGHTS and CDR2 is YDEGEE. Trimming at V came to 4 bases and at J to 1 base, leaving 5 bases not matched to a gene. The CDR3 runs to 15 residues.

The V gene is TRBV18, the J gene TRBJ2-1, with D uncertain. The CDR3 runs 14 residues. Germline V CDR1 and CDR2: KGHSH, LQKENI. The ends were cut back, 0 bases at V and 5 bases at J, with 8 bases in the middle. The CDR3 protein is CASSPPSRDNEQFF. As DNA, the CDR3 is TGTGCCAGCTCACCACCGTCTAGAGACAATGAGCAGTTCTTC. Variable domain in full (rest from reference TRBV18 and TRBJ2-1): NAGVMQNPRHLVRRRGQEARLRCSPMKGHSHVYWYRQLPEEGLKFMVYLQKENIIDESGMPKERFSAEFPKEGPSILRIQQVVRGDSAAYFCASSPPSRDNEQFFGPGTRLTVL.

In its sample, this clone was seen once. V is TRBV19 and J is TRBJ2-7; TRBD2 matches 14 bases. The CDR3 contains 16 residues. CDR1 LNHDA and CDR2 SQIVND come from the germline V gene (reference sequence). The trim removed 5 bases at V and 2 bases at J, leaving 5 bases unmatched. The chain's CDR3 is CASSPGTSGSPYEQYF. The DNA of the CDR3 is TGTGCCAGTAGTCCCGGGACTAGCGGGAGCCCCTACGAGCAGTACTTC.

CDR3 protein: CASSLWTGDNTGELFF. The CDR3 DNA reads TGTGCCAGCAGCCTCTGGACAGGGGATAACACCGGGGAGCTGTTTTTT. V gene TRBV14 combines with J gene TRBJ2-2, with TRBD1 matching over 9 bases. After removal of 4 bases from V and 2 bases from J, the junction contained 5 bases not matched to a gene. The CDR3 length is 16 residues. Germline V gene lookup returns CDR1 SGHDN and CDR2 FVKESK.

This sequence joins TRBV6-5 and TRBJ2-1, with 10 bases matching TRBD2. The CDR3 sequence is 15 residues long. V lost 6 bases and J lost 15; bases outside the gene matches: 17. Germline lookup yields CDR1 MNHEY and CDR2 SVGAGI. The DNA of the CDR3 is TGTGCCAGCAGCCCGGTCGAGGGAGCGGGGGGGCCGACGTTCTTC. It is translated as CASSPVEGAGGPTFF.

The chain carries TRBV9 and TRBJ2-3; 8 bases align to TRBD2. V dropped 0 bases and J dropped 0; count of bases not matched to a gene: 6. This CDR3 comprises 17 residues. From germline, CDR1 is SGDLS and CDR2 YYNGEE. CDR3 amino acids: CASSVGTSQTSTDTQYF. The CDR3 bases are TGTGCCAGCAGCGTAGGGACTAGCCAAACTAGCACAGATACGCAGTATTTT.

Turning to this clone: Its ends do not fully match the called genes, so a read error is possible. The rearrangement joins TRBV6-5 to TRBJ2-7; D perhaps matches TRBD2 (5 bases). The CDR3 is 14 amino acids. Germline V gene lookup returns CDR1 MNHEY and CDR2 SVGAGI. CDR3 DNA: TGTGCCAGCACCACATGGGCTAGCTCCCACGAGCAGTACTTC. Translation gives CASTTWASSHEQYF.

The chain has TRBV5-4 and TRBJ2-7; TRBD2 agrees at 8 bases. Germline CDR1 SGHNT, CDR2 YYREEE (reference sequence). The junction had 4 bases not matched to a gene; V was cut back by 2 bases and J by 0 bases. The CDR3 consists of 15 residues. CDR3 sequence: CASSLHAGGSYEQYF. CDR3 nucleotides: TGTGCCAGCAGCTTACATGCGGGGGGCTCCTACGAGCAGTACTTC.

This chain uses TRBV28 with TRBJ1-2, with 7 bases aligning to TRBD1. V dropped 6 bases and J dropped 2; count of bases not matched to a gene: 6. Germline V gene data show CDR1 as MDHEN and CDR2 as SYDVKM. The length of the CDR3 is 14 residues. CDR3 residues: CASSPAGGNYGYTF. Written as DNA, the CDR3 is TGTGCCAGCAGCCCAGCAGGGGGGAACTATGGCTACACCTTC.

The table lists this clone with a count of one. The J gene is TRBJ2-1, the V gene TRBV9, with 9 positions matching TRBD2. V trimming: 4 bases; J trimming: 4 bases; junction bases outside the gene matches: 6. The CDR3 loop spans 15 amino acids. Germline loops: CDR1 SGDLS, CDR2 YYNGEE. CDR3 sequence reads: CASSLTSGVYNEQFF. The CDR3 bases are TGTGCCAGCAGCTTGACTAGCGGAGTTTACAATGAGCAGTTCTTC.

The chain is built from TRBV27 and TRBJ1-6; a weak D match, TRBD1 (5 bases). Germline assignment: CDR1 MNHEY and CDR2 SMNVEV (reference sequence). V shed 2 bases and J shed 6 bases, with 8 bases lying between them. The CDR3 covers 14 residues. DNA of the CDR3: TGTGCCAGCAGTTTACAAGACAGTAATTCACCCCTCCACTTT. It yields the protein CASSLQDSNSPLHF.